Listed below are T cell receptor beta chains from one sample, sequenced in a study of blood T cell repertoires in COVID-19. The method was immunoSEQ multiplex PCR; TCRdb's version includes in-frame clones alone and lacks a portion of them. The sample contains approximately 98,000 clones, over 70% of which appear only once. The sequenced material came from peripheral blood. These receptors were taken from a man aged 60-69 years with acute or convalescent COVID-19. Each CDR3 is given with its conserved first and last residue. Each record gives: J gene, V gene, D gene, clone size, CDR3 DNA, CDR3 protein. The D gene is left open where the match is weak. For some rows the clone size is stated as once, few or many, or as a class when expanded; others skip it.

TRBJ1-2 TRBV11-2 TRBD1 . TGTGCCAGCAGCCCCGGGACAGATCTTAACTATGGCTACACCTTC CASSPGTDLNYGYTF
TRBJ1-5 TRBV15 . . TGTGCCACCGGCGACTACACGGACCTGGGCAATCAGCCCCAGCATTTT CATGDYTDLGNQPQHF
TRBJ2-2 TRBV24-1 TRBD2 . TGTGCCACCAGTCCCCGGGGGGGGCAGGGAAAGACCGGGGAGCTGTTTTTT CATSPRGGQGKTGELFF
TRBJ1-2 TRBV6-5 . . TGTGCCAGCAGCTCCTATGAGGGAGAGGGCTATGGCTACACCTTC CASSSYEGEGYGYTF
TRBJ1-1 TRBV5-6 . few TGTGCCAGCAGCTTTCGAGGGACAAAGCCGGGGATCTTT CASSFRGTKPGIF
TRBJ1-3 TRBV19 . . TGTGCCAGTACTCCGAATCAGGGAACCAGAAACACCATATATTTT CASTPNQGTRNTIYF
TRBJ2-5 TRBV7-2 TRBD2 . TGTGCCAGCAGCTTAGTCGGTCCGGGGGGTCCAGAGACCCAGTACTTC CASSLVGPGGPETQYF
TRBJ1-1 TRBV12-3/TRBV12-4 . once TGTGCCAGCAGTTTGCAGCGGAACACTGAAGCTTTCTTT CASSLQRNTEAFF
TRBJ1-6 TRBV11-3 . . TGTGCCAGCAGCTTAGCTGGGGAGACCTCTTATTCACCCCTCCACTTT CASSLAGETSYSPLHF
TRBJ1-5 TRBV7-6 TRBD1 few TGTGCCAGCAGCCTACAGGGGGGGCAGCCCCAGCATTTT CASSLQGGQPQHF
TRBJ2-7 TRBV5-1 TRBD2 . TGCGCCAGCAGCCCGGGGGGACTCAGCGGCACCTACGAGCAGTACTTC CASSPGGLSGTYEQYF
TRBJ1-5 TRBV7-9 . . TGTGCCAGCAGCTTTGGGGGGACCTCTGATCAGCCCCAGCATTTT CASSFGGTSDQPQHF
TRBJ2-3 TRBV4-2 TRBD2 . TGTGCCAGCAGCCAAGATCGGGTAGCGGGACTGCCCACAGATACGCAGTATTTT CASSQDRVAGLPTDTQYF
TRBJ2-4 TRBV10-3 TRBD1 once TGTGCCATCAGTGAATCACCGGGACAGGGAGGACTAGCCAAAAACATTCAGTACTTC CAISESPGQGGLAKNIQYF
TRBJ1-3 TRBV14 . . TGTGCCAGCAGCCAAGAGCGGAGAAACACCATATATTTT CASSQERRNTIYF
TRBJ2-4 TRBV28 . . TGTGCCAGCAGTCCGGGACAAACGAACATTCAGTACTTC CASSPGQTNIQYF
TRBJ2-3 TRBV10-3 . . TGTGCCATCAGTGATCGGACATATACGCAGTATTTT CAISDRTYTQYF
TRBJ2-6 TRBV3-1/TRBV3-2 TRBD2 . TGTGCCAGCAGCCTAGCGGGCTCTGGGGCCAACGTCCTGACTTTC CASSLAGSGANVLTF
TRBJ1-3 TRBV7-9 . . TGTGCCAGCAGGCCCCGGGGGGGAACTGGAAACACCATATATTTT CASRPRGGTGNTIYF
TRBJ1-2 TRBV7-9 . . TGTGCCAGCAGCTCCTCACTTTCAGGCCTTACCTTC CASSSSLSGLTF
TRBJ1-6 TRBV9 . . TGTGCCAGCAGCGTAGAGGGGGGGAGCTCCTATAATTCACCCCTCCACTTT CASSVEGGSSYNSPLHF
TRBJ1-2 TRBV11-2 TRBD1 once TGTGCCAGTAGACAGGGGGATAATGGCTACACCTTC CASRQGDNGYTF
TRBJ2-3 TRBV7-9 . . TGTGCCAGCAGCTTCGGGATAGGAGATACGCAGTATTTT CASSFGIGDTQYF
TRBJ2-5 TRBV11-2 TRBD2 few TGTGCCAGCAGACCCACTAGCGGGGTACAAGAGACCCAGTACTTC CASRPTSGVQETQYF
TRBJ1-2 TRBV28 TRBD1 . TGTGCCAGCAGAGGGGGACAGGGAGTGGAGGGCTACACCTTC CASRGGQGVEGYTF
TRBJ1-6 TRBV5-5 . few TGTGCCAGCAGCGCCTCGGGGAATTCACCCCTCCACTTT CASSASGNSPLHF
TRBJ1-4 TRBV7-9 . . TGTGCCAGCAGCTATCCCGGGACAAATGAAAAACTGTTTTTT CASSYPGTNEKLFF
TRBJ2-4 TRBV24-1 TRBD2 . TGTGCCACCAGTGATCCCGGGACTAGCGGGAGTAACATTCAGTACTTC CATSDPGTSGSNIQYF
TRBJ1-2 TRBV3-1/TRBV3-2 TRBD1 . TGTGCCAGCAGCTTCTTAGGACAGGACAGGAGCTATGGCTACACCTTC CASSFLGQDRSYGYTF
TRBJ2-7 TRBV28 . . TGTGCCAGCAGTTTAGACACCTACGAGCAGTACTTC CASSLDTYEQYF
TRBJ1-2 TRBV30 . . TGTGCCTGGAGTTCGAGGGATGGCTACACCTTC CAWSSRDGYTF
TRBJ1-1 TRBV6-5 TRBD1 . TGTGCCAGCAGCCATGGACAGGGTCAATATGAAGCTTTCTTT CASSHGQGQYEAFF
TRBJ1-1 TRBV18 . . TGTGCCAGCTCACCACGTTCGGGGGTGTACACTGAAGCTTTCTTT CASSPRSGVYTEAFF
TRBJ2-1 TRBV21-1 . . TGTGCCAGCAGCAAAGAAGGAGATTCTTTTAGGGTAGCGGGAGATAATGAGCAGTTCTTC CASSKEGDSFRVAGDNEQFF
TRBJ2-3 TRBV25-1 . . TGTGCCAGCACTCAAACGGGTAGAGATACGCAGTATTTT CASTQTGRDTQYF
TRBJ1-1 TRBV13 . . TGTGCCAGCAGCTCAGAGGGGACACTGAACACTGAAGCTTTCTTT CASSSEGTLNTEAFF
TRBJ2-1 TRBV2 TRBD2 . TGTGCCAGCGATCGGACTAGCGGGACCGGGCAGTTCTTC CASDRTSGTGQFF
TRBJ2-1 TRBV5-6 TRBD2 few TGTGCCAGCAGCCGACCCGACGGGACTAACAATGAGCAGTTCTTC CASSRPDGTNNEQFF
TRBJ2-1 TRBV6-2/TRBV6-3 TRBD2 . TGTGCCAGCAGTGATAGCGGGAGGGCCTACAATGAGCAGTTCTTC CASSDSGRAYNEQFF
TRBJ1-2 TRBV5-1 . few TGCGCCAGCAGCTTTTCCGGGGAGGACTATGGCTACACCTTC CASSFSGEDYGYTF
TRBJ1-1 TRBV6-5 . . TGTGCCAGCAGGGACAGTTTGGGTACTGAAGCTTTCTTT CASRDSLGTEAFF
TRBJ2-1 TRBV12-5 TRBD2 . TGTGCTAGTGGTTTGGGAGCGGCGGGAGGGCAAAACGAGCAGTTCTTC CASGLGAAGGQNEQFF
TRBJ1-1 TRBV7-9 TRBD1 once TGTGCCAGCAGCTTAGCCCATGCCAAGGACAGGGCGAACACTGAAGCTTTCTTT CASSLAHAKDRANTEAFF
TRBJ2-5 TRBV9 TRBD1 . TGTGCCAGCAGTTACAGGGGGCAAGAGACCCAGTACTTC CASSYRGQETQYF
TRBJ1-1 TRBV6-2/TRBV6-3 . . TGTGCCAGCAGTTATACGACACAGGGTTCTAACACTGAAGCTTTCTTT CASSYTTQGSNTEAFF
TRBJ1-4 TRBV7-9 TRBD1 . TGTGCCAGCAGTCCGGACAGGTCTAATGAAAAACTGTTTTTT CASSPDRSNEKLFF
TRBJ2-2 TRBV30 TRBD1 . TGTGCCTGGCGGACAGGGGTCACCGGGGAGCTGTTTTTT CAWRTGVTGELFF
TRBJ2-3 TRBV7-2 TRBD2 . TGTGCCAGCAGCTTAGGGGCGGGAGGGAACACAGATACGCAGTATTTT CASSLGAGGNTDTQYF
TRBJ2-7 TRBV7-3 TRBD1 . TGTGCCAGCAGCCTCCATGCCGGACAGGGGTCAGGCGAGCAGTACTTC CASSLHAGQGSGEQYF
TRBJ1-3 TRBV19 TRBD1 . TGTGCCACCTCAGGGGGTTTCGGAAACACCATATATTTT CATSGGFGNTIYF